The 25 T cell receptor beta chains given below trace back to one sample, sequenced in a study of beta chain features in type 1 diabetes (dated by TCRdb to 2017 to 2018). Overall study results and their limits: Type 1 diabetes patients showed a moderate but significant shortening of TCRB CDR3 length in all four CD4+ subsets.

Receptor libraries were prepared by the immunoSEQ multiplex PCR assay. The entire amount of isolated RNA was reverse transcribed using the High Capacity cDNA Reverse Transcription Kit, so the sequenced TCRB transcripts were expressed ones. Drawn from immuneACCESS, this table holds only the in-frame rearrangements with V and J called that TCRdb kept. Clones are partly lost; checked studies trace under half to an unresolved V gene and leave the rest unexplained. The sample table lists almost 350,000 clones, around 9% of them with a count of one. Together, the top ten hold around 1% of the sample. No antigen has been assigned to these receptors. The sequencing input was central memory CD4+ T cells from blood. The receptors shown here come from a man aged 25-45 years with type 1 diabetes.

The CDR3 loop is CASSWGGLAGADSFRSEQFF. CDR3 DNA: TGCGCCAGCAGCTGGGGAGGACTAGCGGGGGCCGATTCCTTTAGGAGTGAGCAGTTCTTC. The chain carries TRBV5-1 and TRBJ2-1, with 13 nucleotides matching TRBD2. Germline-derived CDR1 and CDR2 are SGHRS and YFSETQ. The V gene end was trimmed by 3 bases and the J gene end by 9 bases; junction bases not matched to a gene: 21. The CDR3 is 20 amino acids.

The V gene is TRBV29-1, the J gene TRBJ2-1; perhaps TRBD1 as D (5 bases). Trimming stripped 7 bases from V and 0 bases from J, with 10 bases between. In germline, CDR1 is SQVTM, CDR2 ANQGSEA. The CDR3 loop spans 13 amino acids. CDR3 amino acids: CSATTDSYNEQFF. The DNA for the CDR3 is TGCAGCGCCACGACAGACTCCTACAATGAGCAGTTCTTC.

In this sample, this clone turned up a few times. CDR3 residues: CASRPGVYYNEQFF. The CDR3 region has the DNA TGTGCCAGCAGGCCGGGGGTGTACTACAATGAGCAGTTCTTC. The chain carries TRBV7-9 and TRBJ2-1; D possibly corresponds to TRBD2 (6 bases). From germline, CDR1 is SEHNR and CDR2 FQNEAQ (reference sequence). The CDR3 covers 14 residues. The V end lost 6 bases, the J end lost 3 bases, and 12 bases lay between the germline ends. The full variable domain, its missing parts supplied by reference TRBV7-9 and TRBJ2-1, is DTGVSQNPRHKITKRGQNVTFRCDPISEHNRLYWYRQTLGQGPEFLTYFQNEAQLEKSRLLSDRFSAERPKGSFSTLEIQRTEQGDSAMYLCASRPGVYYNEQFFGPGTRLTVL.

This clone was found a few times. In DNA form, the CDR3 reads TGTGCCAGCAGCGTCTGGAAGGGGGGACACCCCGGGACCAATGAGCAGTTCTTC. This translates into CASSVWKGGHPGTNEQFF. The chain links TRBV9 to TRBJ2-1, with D perhaps being TRBD1 or TRBD2 (6 bases each). CDR1 and CDR2 from the germline V gene are SGDLS and YYNGEE. This CDR3 contains 18 residues. V was trimmed by 2 bases and J by 6 bases, leaving 24 bases between them.

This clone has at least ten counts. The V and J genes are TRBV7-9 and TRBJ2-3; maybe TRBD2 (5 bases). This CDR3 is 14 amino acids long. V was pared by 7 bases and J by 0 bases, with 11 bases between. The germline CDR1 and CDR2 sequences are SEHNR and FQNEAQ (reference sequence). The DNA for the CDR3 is TGTGCCAGCACGAGAGGGCCCAGCACAGATACGCAGTATTTT. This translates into CASTRGPSTDTQYF.

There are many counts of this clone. CDR3 residues: CASSVSPLAKNIQYF. As DNA, the CDR3 is TGTGCCAGCAGCGTCAGCCCCCTGGCCAAAAACATTCAGTACTTC. J is TRBJ2-4 and V is TRBV2; no clear D. Germline CDR1 is SNHLY and CDR2 is FYNNEI. Trimming cost V 6 bases and J 1 base, with 13 bases left between them. The CDR3 length is 15 residues.

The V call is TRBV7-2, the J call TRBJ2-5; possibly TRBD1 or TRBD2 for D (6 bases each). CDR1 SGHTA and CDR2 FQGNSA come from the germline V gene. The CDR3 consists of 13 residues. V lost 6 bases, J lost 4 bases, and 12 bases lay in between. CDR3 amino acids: CASSSEGGETQYF. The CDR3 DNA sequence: TGTGCCAGCAGTTCCGAGGGGGGAGAGACCCAGTACTTC. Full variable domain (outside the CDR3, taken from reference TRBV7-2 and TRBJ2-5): GAGVSQSPSNKVTEKGKDVELRCDPISGHTALYWYRQSLGQGLEFLIYFQGNSAPDKSGLPSDRFSAERTGGSVSTLTIQRTQQEDSAVYLCASSSEGGETQYFGPGTRLLVL.

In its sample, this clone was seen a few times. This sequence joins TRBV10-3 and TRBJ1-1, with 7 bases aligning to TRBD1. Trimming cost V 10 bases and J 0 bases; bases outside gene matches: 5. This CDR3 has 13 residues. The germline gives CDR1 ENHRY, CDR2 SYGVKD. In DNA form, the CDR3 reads TGTGCCACCGGACAGGCCATGAACACTGAAGCTTTCTTT. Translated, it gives CATGQAMNTEAFF.

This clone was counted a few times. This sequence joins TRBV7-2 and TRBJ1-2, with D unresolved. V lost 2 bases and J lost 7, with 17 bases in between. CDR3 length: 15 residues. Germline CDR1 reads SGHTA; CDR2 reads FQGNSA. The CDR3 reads CASSLLQIRQAGYTF. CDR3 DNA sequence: TGTGCCAGCAGCTTACTCCAAATTCGACAAGCTGGCTACACCTTC. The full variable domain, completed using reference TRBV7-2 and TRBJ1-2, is GAGVSQSPSNKVTEKGKDVELRCDPISGHTALYWYRQSLGQGLEFLIYFQGNSAPDKSGLPSDRFSAERTGGSVSTLTIQRTQQEDSAVYLCASSLLQIRQAGYTFGSGTRLTVV.

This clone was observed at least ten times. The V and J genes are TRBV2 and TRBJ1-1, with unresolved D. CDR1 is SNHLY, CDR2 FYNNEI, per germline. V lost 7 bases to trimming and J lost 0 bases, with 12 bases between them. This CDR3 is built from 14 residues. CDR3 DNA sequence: TGTGCCAGCAATAGGAGAGGATTGAACACTGAAGCTTTCTTT. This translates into CASNRRGLNTEAFF.

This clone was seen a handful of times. The DNA for the CDR3 is TGTGCCAGCAGCTTAGGGGGGGAGGTGGATGAGCAGTTCTTC. Its translation is CASSLGGEVDEQFF. The J gene is TRBJ2-1, the V gene TRBV7-9; possible D gene TRBD2, 6 bases. Per the germline V gene, CDR1 is SEHNR and CDR2 is FQNEAQ (reference sequence). This CDR3 is 14 amino acids long. The V end lost 1 base, the J end lost 8 bases, and 12 bases lay between the germline ends.

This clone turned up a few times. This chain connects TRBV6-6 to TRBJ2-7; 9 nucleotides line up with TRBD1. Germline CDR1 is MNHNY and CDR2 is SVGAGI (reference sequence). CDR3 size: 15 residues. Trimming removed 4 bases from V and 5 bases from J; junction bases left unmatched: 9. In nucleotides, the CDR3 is TGTGCCAGCAGTTCCCTCCGGGACAGGGCCAACGAGCAGTACTTC. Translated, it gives CASSSLRDRANEQYF.

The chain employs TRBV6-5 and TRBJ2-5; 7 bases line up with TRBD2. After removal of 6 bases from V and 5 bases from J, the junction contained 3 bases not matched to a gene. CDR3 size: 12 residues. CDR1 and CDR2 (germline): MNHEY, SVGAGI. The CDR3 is CASSERGETQYF. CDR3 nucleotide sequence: TGTGCCAGCAGCGAGCGGGGTGAGACCCAGTACTTC.

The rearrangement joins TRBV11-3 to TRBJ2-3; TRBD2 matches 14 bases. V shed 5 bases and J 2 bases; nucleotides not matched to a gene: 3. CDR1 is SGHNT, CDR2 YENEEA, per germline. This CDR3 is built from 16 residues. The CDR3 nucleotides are TGTGCCAGCAGCCGGGGACTAGCGGGGGACACAGATACGCAGTATTTT. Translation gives CASSRGLAGDTDTQYF.

The CDR3 sequence is CASSYEAAEAFF. For the CDR3, the DNA is TGTGCCAGCAGTTACGAGGCAGCCGAAGCTTTCTTT. The rearrangement links TRBV6-5 to TRBJ1-1; no clear D. Germline CDR1 is MNHEY and CDR2 is SVGAGI. There are 12 residues in the CDR3. Trimming left V 2 bases short and J 8 bases short, with 9 bases between.

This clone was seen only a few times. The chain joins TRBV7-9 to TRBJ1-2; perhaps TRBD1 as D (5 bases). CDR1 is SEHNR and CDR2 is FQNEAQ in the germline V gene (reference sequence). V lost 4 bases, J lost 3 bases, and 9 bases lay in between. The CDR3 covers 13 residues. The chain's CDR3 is CASSSRGHYGYTF. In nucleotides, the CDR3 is TGTGCCAGCAGCTCTCGGGGCCACTATGGCTACACCTTC.

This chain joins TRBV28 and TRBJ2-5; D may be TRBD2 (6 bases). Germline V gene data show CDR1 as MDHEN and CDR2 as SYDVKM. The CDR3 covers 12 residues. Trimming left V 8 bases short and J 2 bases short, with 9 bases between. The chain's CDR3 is CASQTRQETQYF. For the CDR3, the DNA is TGTGCCAGCCAGACTAGGCAAGAGACCCAGTACTTC.

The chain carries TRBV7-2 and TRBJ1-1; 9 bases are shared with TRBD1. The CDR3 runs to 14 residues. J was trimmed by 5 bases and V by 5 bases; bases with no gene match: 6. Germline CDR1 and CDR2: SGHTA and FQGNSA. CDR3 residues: CASSLQDRGTEAFF. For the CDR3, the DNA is TGTGCCAGCAGCCTTCAGGACAGGGGAACTGAAGCTTTCTTT.

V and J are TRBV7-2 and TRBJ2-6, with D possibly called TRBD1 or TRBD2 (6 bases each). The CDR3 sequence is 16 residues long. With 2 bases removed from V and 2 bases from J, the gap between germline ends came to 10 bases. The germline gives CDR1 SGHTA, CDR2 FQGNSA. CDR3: CASSLTGGAGANVLTF. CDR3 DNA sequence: TGTGCCAGCAGCTTAACCGGGGGCGCTGGGGCCAACGTCCTGACTTTC.

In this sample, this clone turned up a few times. The CDR3 reads CASSPSSGGTEQYF. CDR3 DNA: TGTGCCAGCAGCCCCAGTAGCGGGGGGACCGAGCAGTACTTC. This chain connects TRBV7-2 to TRBJ2-7, with 10 bases identical to TRBD2. The CDR3 spans 14 residues. V was clipped by 5 bases and J by 6 bases; unmatched bases: 7. The germline V gene has CDR1 SGHTA and CDR2 FQGNSA.

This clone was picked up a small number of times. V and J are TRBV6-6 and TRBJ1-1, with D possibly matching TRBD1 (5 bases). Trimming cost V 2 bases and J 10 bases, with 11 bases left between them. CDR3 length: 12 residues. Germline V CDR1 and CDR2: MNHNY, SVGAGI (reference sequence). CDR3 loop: CASSYPGGGAFF. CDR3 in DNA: TGTGCCAGCAGTTACCCGGGCGGGGGAGCTTTCTTT.

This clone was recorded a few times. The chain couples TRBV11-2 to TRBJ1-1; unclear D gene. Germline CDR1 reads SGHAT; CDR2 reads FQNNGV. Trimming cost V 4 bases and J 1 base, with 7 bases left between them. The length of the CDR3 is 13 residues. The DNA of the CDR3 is TGTGCCAGCAGCTACAATGGGAACACTGAAGCTTTCTTT. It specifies CASSYNGNTEAFF.

The CDR3 nucleotides are TGTGCCAGCTCAGCCGGAGATAATCAGCCCCAGCATTTT. This sequence encodes CASSAGDNQPQHF. This chain joins TRBV18 and TRBJ1-5; unclear D gene. Germline CDR1 reads KGHSH; CDR2 reads LQKENI. V dropped 5 bases and J dropped 4 bases, with 9 bases sitting between them. This CDR3 spans 13 amino acids.

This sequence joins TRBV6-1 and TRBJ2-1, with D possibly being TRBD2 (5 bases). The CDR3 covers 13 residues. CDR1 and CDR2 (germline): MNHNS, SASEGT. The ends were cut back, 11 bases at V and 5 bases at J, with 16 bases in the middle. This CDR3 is CAATPRGNNEQFF. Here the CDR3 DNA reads TGTGCCGCCACACCCCGGGGAAACAATGAGCAGTTCTTC.

The DNA for the CDR3 is TGTGCCAGCAGTTCCCCCGGGCTCGGGGAGCAGTACTTC. This sequence encodes CASSSPGLGEQYF. The chain joins TRBV6-1 to TRBJ2-7; D call uncertain. Trimming cost V 5 bases and J 7 bases, with 15 bases left between them. The germline CDR1 and CDR2 sequences are MNHNS and SASEGT. The CDR3 length is 13 residues.